What follows are 4 T cell receptor beta chains derived from one specimen sequenced in a study of cytomegalovirus exposure and HLA in healthy donors. The PCR ran on 60 Vbeta and 13 Jbeta primers. Using immunoSEQ multiplex PCR, the repertoire was profiled, and TCRdb retains in-frame clones only, with some absent. Here the sample spans 95,000 to 100,000 clones, 75% to 90% being singletons. The sequencing input was PBMCs. Source of these receptors: a man younger than 40 in good health and CMV-seronegative.

This chain links TRBV14 with TRBJ1-2; 8 bases agree with TRBD1. From germline, CDR1 is SGHDN and CDR2 FVKESK. CDR3 length: 15 amino acids. The V gene end was trimmed by 4 bases and the J gene end by 4 bases; junction bases not matched to a gene: 8. CDR3 DNA sequence: TGTGCCAGCAGCCCGGGACAGGTCGCCACCTATGGCTACACCTTC. It is translated as CASSPGQVATYGYTF. Variable domain in full (rest from reference TRBV14 and TRBJ1-2): EAGVTQFPSHSVIEKGQTVTLRCDPISGHDNLYWYRRVMGKEIKFLLHFVKESKQDESGMPNNRFLAERTGGTYSTLKVQPAELEDSGVYFCASSPGQVATYGYTFGSGTRLTVV.

The chain combines TRBV2 with TRBJ1-1; 10 bases line up with TRBD1. CDR1 SNHLY and CDR2 FYNNEI come from the germline V gene. The CDR3 runs 15 residues. With 2 bases clipped from V and 4 bases from J, the junction kept 4 bases outside the gene matches. The CDR3 DNA sequence: TGTGCCAGCAGTGAAAGGACAGGGGGGGGCACTGAAGCTTTCTTT. Amino acids: CASSERTGGGTEAFF.

V usage is TRBV7-8 and J usage is TRBJ2-3, with 10 positions matching TRBD2. Per germline, CDR1 SGHVS and CDR2 FQNEAQ. V shed 5 bases and J 0 bases; nucleotides not matched to a gene: 2. The CDR3 runs to 15 residues. CDR3: CASSMGLASTDTQYF. CDR3 DNA sequence: TGTGCCAGCAGCATGGGACTAGCGAGCACAGATACGCAGTATTTT. Full variable domain (outside the CDR3, taken from reference TRBV7-8 and TRBJ2-3): GAGVSQSPRYKVAKRGQDVALRCDPISGHVSLFWYQQALGQGPEFLTYFQNEAQLDKSGLPSDRFFAERPEGSVSTLKIQRTQQEDSAVYLCASSMGLASTDTQYFGPGTRLTVL.

The rearrangement links TRBV5-1 to TRBJ2-1; 9 nucleotides agree with TRBD2. The trim removed 2 bases at V and 2 bases at J, leaving 2 bases unmatched. This CDR3 has 15 residues. CDR1 and CDR2 from the germline V gene are SGHRS and YFSETQ. CDR3 sequence (DNA): TGCGCCAGCAGCTTTAGCGGGAGTGCCTACAATGAGCAGTTCTTC. Residues: CASSFSGSAYNEQFF.